These 30 T cell receptor beta chains originate from one sample sequenced in a study of T cell responses to AZD1222 COVID-19 vaccine. Some clones are missing from TCRdb's copy, which holds only in-frame ones; the method was immunoSEQ multiplex PCR. Among fewer than 200,000 clones, more than 90% were seen once, and the ten largest hold 1.5% to 2%. The specimen comprised peripheral blood, sampled on day 0 of AZD1222 vaccination. The receptors derive from an adult in good health.

The chain joins TRBV5-4 to TRBJ1-4; 8 positions match TRBD1. Germline V CDR1 and CDR2: SGHNT, YYREEE (reference sequence). The CDR3 is 15 amino acids. The V gene end was trimmed by 6 bases and the J gene end by 0 bases; junction bases not matched to a gene: 4. The CDR3 loop is CASTIQGATNEKLFF. In DNA form, the CDR3 reads TGTGCCAGCACCATACAGGGGGCAACTAATGAAAAACTGTTTTTT.

The chain joins TRBV3-1 (or the pseudogene TRBV3-2) to TRBJ2-2; D may correspond to TRBD1 or TRBD2 (6 bases each). Germline V gene lookup returns CDR1 LGHDT and CDR2 YNNKEL (reference sequence). This CDR3 has 15 residues. V lost 0 bases, J lost 7 bases, and 12 bases lay in between. CDR3 protein: CASSQEVGGGGELFF. CDR3 DNA: TGTGCCAGCAGCCAAGAAGTCGGGGGCGGCGGGGAGCTGTTTTTT.

Details on this clone: Additional DNA sequences in this sample encode the identical CDR3. The V gene is TRBV11-2, the J gene TRBJ1-3, with D unclear. The CDR3 extends over 11 amino acids. V lost 7 bases, J lost 3 bases, and 4 bases lay in between. Germline CDR1 is SGHAT and CDR2 is FQNNGV. For the CDR3, the DNA is TGTGCCAGCACACTTGGAAACACCATATATTTT. As protein: CASTLGNTIYF.

This chain uses TRBV7-2 with TRBJ1-2, with no clear D. The germline CDR1 and CDR2 sequences are SGHTA and FQGNSA. This CDR3 is built from 12 residues. V gave up 1 base and J gave up 8 bases, with 8 bases separating them. The CDR3 DNA follows: TGTGCCAGCAGCTTAGATGGACGGGGCTACACCTTC. Amino acid sequence: CASSLDGRGYTF.

The chain is built from TRBV3-1 (or the pseudogene TRBV3-2) and TRBJ1-5; TRBD1 is a possible D gene (6 bases). The germline CDR1 and CDR2 sequences are LGHDT and YNNKEL (reference sequence). The CDR3 spans 15 residues. Between the trimmed V and J ends, which lost 8 bases and 0 bases, there was a span of 14 bases. The CDR3 DNA reads as TGTGCCAGCGGTCGGGGGCTCAATAGCAATCAGCCCCAGCATTTT. Translation gives CASGRGLNSNQPQHF.

This clone came up once. The chain couples TRBV4-1 to TRBJ2-2, with 7 bases that match TRBD2. Germline CDR1 is MGHRA and CDR2 is YSYEKL. This CDR3 contains 17 residues. Unmatched junction bases numbered 10, after V lost 1 base and J lost 5 bases. DNA of the CDR3: TGCGCCAGCAGCCAAGTTAGGACGGGGGGTCGAACCGGGGAGCTGTTTTTT. This translates into CASSQVRTGGRTGELFF.

The V gene is TRBV19, the J gene TRBJ1-6, with TRBD1 matching over 10 bases. Germline CDR1 and CDR2: LNHDA and SQIVND (reference sequence). Trimming took 5 bases from V and 0 from J; bases not matched to a gene: 7. The CDR3 extends over 18 amino acids. The CDR3, as DNA: TGTGCCAGTAGTTCTCGGACAGGGGGGAGCTCCTATAATTCACCCCTCCACTTT. Translating gives CASSSRTGGSSYNSPLHF.

CDR3 protein: CASSPRGEISYEQYF. The CDR3 DNA reads TGTGCCAGCAGTCCCCGGGGCGAGATTAGCTACGAGCAGTACTTC. V usage is TRBV2 and J usage is TRBJ2-7; D is tentatively TRBD1 or TRBD2 (5 bases each). The ends were cut back, 5 bases at V and 3 bases at J, with 17 bases in the middle. The CDR3 runs 15 residues. Looked up from germline, CDR1 is SNHLY and CDR2 is FYNNEI.

Concerning this clone itself: Other DNA variants within this sample encode the same CDR3. The J gene is TRBJ1-2, the V gene TRBV5-1, with 7 positions matching TRBD1. V lost 0 bases, J lost 2 bases, and 4 bases stayed unmatched. CDR3 length: 15 amino acids. Germline CDR1 is SGHRS and CDR2 is YFSETQ. The CDR3 reads CASSLGRDSNYGYTF. For the CDR3, the DNA is TGCGCCAGCAGCTTGGGCCGGGACAGCAACTATGGCTACACCTTC.

This clone appeared once. This chain joins TRBV9 and TRBJ2-3; weak D call: TRBD2 (5 bases). The germline V gene has CDR1 SGDLS and CDR2 YYNGEE. V lost 0 bases, J lost 6 bases, and 11 bases lay in between. CDR3 length: 14 residues. The CDR3 DNA reads as TGTGCCAGCAGCGTAGAGGACTCGGAGGATACGCAGTATTTT. Residues: CASSVEDSEDTQYF.

The chain is built from TRBV28 and TRBJ1-2; D is unclear. Trimming left V 5 bases short and J 10 bases short, with 14 bases between. The CDR3 loop spans 12 amino acids. Germline V gene lookup returns CDR1 MDHEN and CDR2 SYDVKM. CDR3 residues: CASSTSALSYTF. As DNA, the CDR3 is TGTGCCAGCAGTACCTCAGCCCTCTCCTACACCTTC.

The V gene is TRBV7-9, the J gene TRBJ1-6; TRBD1 might be the D (6 bases). Trimming cost V 5 bases and J 5 bases, with 10 bases left between them. This CDR3 is 14 amino acids long. Germline CDR1 and CDR2: SEHNR and FQNEAQ (reference sequence). DNA for the CDR3: TGTGCCAGCAGCGACCGGACAGATAATTCACCCCTCCACTTT. It translates to CASSDRTDNSPLHF.

The rearrangement joins TRBV2 to TRBJ1-1; D not certain. Germline V gives CDR1 SNHLY, CDR2 FYNNEI. Trimming shortened V by 3 bases and J by 0 bases, and 5 bases separated the two germline ends. The CDR3 sequence is 13 residues long. CDR3 in amino acids: CASSDYLNTEAFF. DNA for the CDR3: TGTGCCAGCAGTGACTACCTGAACACTGAAGCTTTCTTT.

V usage is TRBV19 and J usage is TRBJ2-7; 8 bases match TRBD2. V lost 8 bases, J lost 0 bases, and 6 bases stayed unmatched. CDR3 length equals 14 residues. Germline-derived CDR1 and CDR2 are LNHDA and SQIVND (reference sequence). Written as DNA, the CDR3 is TGTGCCAGTTCGGGGGGGACACCCTCCTACGAGCAGTACTTC. It codes for CASSGGTPSYEQYF.

The rearrangement uses TRBV19 and TRBJ1-1, with D hard to call. The germline gives CDR1 LNHDA, CDR2 SQIVND (reference sequence). V lost 6 bases and J lost 6, with 14 bases in between. The CDR3 runs to 13 residues. CDR3 in amino acids: CASRPIDKSEAFF. CDR3 DNA sequence: TGTGCCAGTAGGCCAATAGACAAATCTGAAGCTTTCTTT.

V usage is TRBV19 and J usage is TRBJ1-5, with a tentative D call TRBD1 (6 bases). With 4 bases removed from V and 3 bases from J, the gap between germline ends came to 13 bases. Germline values: CDR1 LNHDA, CDR2 SQIVND (reference sequence). The CDR3 sequence is 15 residues long. This CDR3 is CASSKAGVSNQPQHF. As DNA, the CDR3 is TGTGCCAGTAGTAAGGCAGGGGTGTCCAATCAGCCCCAGCATTTT. The full variable domain, with the rest looked up from reference TRBV19 and TRBJ1-5, is DGGITQSPKYLFRKEGQNVTLSCEQNLNHDAMYWYRQDPGQGLRLIYYSQIVNDFQKGDIAEGYSVSREKKESFPLTVTSAQKNPTAFYLCASSKAGVSNQPQHFGDGTRLSIL.

The chain combines TRBV7-2 with TRBJ2-1, with 8 nucleotides matching TRBD2. CDR1 and CDR2 (germline): SGHTA, FQGNSA. J gave up 9 bases and V 4 bases, and 14 bases lay outside the gene matches. There are 16 residues in the CDR3. The CDR3 reads CASSSVGVAGMGEQFF. The CDR3 nucleotides are TGTGCCAGCAGCTCCGTAGGAGTAGCGGGGATGGGTGAGCAGTTCTTC.

The chain combines TRBV3-1 (or the pseudogene TRBV3-2) with TRBJ2-1, with 16 bases lining up with TRBD2. Germline values: CDR1 LGHDT, CDR2 YNNKEL (reference sequence). J was trimmed by 4 bases and V by 4 bases; bases with no gene match: 7. The CDR3 totals 18 residues. CDR3 loop: CASSPGTSGRAGYNEQFF. Written as DNA, the CDR3 is TGTGCCAGCAGCCCCGGGACTAGCGGGAGGGCGGGATACAATGAGCAGTTCTTC.

V and J are TRBV5-1 and TRBJ2-7; TRBD1 matches at 7 bases. With 2 bases clipped from V and 1 base from J, the junction kept 6 bases outside the gene matches. Germline assignment: CDR1 SGHRS and CDR2 YFSETQ. The CDR3 covers 15 residues. The CDR3 sequence: CASSLAGTASYEQYF. The CDR3 DNA sequence: TGCGCCAGCAGCTTAGCCGGGACAGCTTCCTACGAGCAGTACTTC.

V and J are TRBV4-2 and TRBJ1-3, with 8 bases aligning to TRBD1. Germline V gene lookup returns CDR1 LGHNA and CDR2 YNFKEQ. This CDR3 is 17 amino acids long. The junction had 9 bases not matched to a gene; V was cut back by 2 bases and J by 3 bases. CDR3 amino acids: CASSQHSGQGIGNTIYF. DNA for the CDR3: TGTGCCAGCAGCCAACACTCCGGACAGGGAATTGGAAACACCATATATTTT.

This clone was seen only once. The chain uses TRBV10-3 and TRBJ1-4; D is perhaps TRBD1 (6 bases). The CDR3 length is 15 residues. Germline V gene lookup returns CDR1 ENHRY and CDR2 SYGVKD. V was clipped by 6 bases and J by 4 bases, with 15 bases between them. For the CDR3, the DNA is TGTGCCATCAGCCGAGGGGGACGCGTTAATGAAAAACTGTTTTTT. Its protein is CAISRGGRVNEKLFF.

The chain joins TRBV6-5 to TRBJ1-5; 8 bases fit TRBD1. Germline V gene lookup returns CDR1 MNHEY and CDR2 SVGAGI. The CDR3 is made up of 15 amino acids. The V gene end was trimmed by 5 bases and the J gene end by 6 bases; junction bases not matched to a gene: 9. The CDR3 coding sequence is TGTGCCAGCAGTCTTTCGGGACAGGTGGGTCAGCCCCAGCATTTT. Translation gives CASSLSGQVGQPQHF.

This clone was found once. This rearrangement joins TRBV10-2 to TRBJ2-5, with TRBD1 identical over 10 bases. Losses at the gene ends were 6 bases for V and 5 bases for J; bases not matched to a gene: 6. This CDR3 is built from 14 residues. Germline CDR1 reads WSHSY; CDR2 reads SAAADI. CDR3 in amino acids: CASRRTGGRETQYF. DNA for the CDR3: TGCGCCAGCAGGAGGACAGGGGGACGGGAGACCCAGTACTTC.

The chain combines TRBV20-1 with TRBJ2-1; possibly TRBD1 or TRBD2 for D (5 bases each). The CDR3 extends over 14 amino acids. Germline CDR1 DFQATT, CDR2 SNEGSKA (reference sequence). Trimming pared 3 bases from V and 0 bases from J, leaving 9 bases between. CDR3 protein: CSASDGTSYNEQFF. In DNA form, the CDR3 reads TGCAGTGCTAGTGACGGGACCTCCTACAATGAGCAGTTCTTC.

V gene TRBV4-2 combines with J gene TRBJ2-5; TRBD1 matches at 9 bases. The junction had 5 bases not matched to a gene; V was cut back by 4 bases and J by 5 bases. Germline CDR1 is LGHNA and CDR2 is YNFKEQ. The CDR3 is 14 residues long. CDR3 DNA sequence: TGTGCCAGCAGCCGCCGGGACAGGGAGGAGACCCAGTACTTC. Its translation is CASSRRDREETQYF.

The rearrangement links TRBV29-1 to TRBJ1-5, with no clear D. The V gene's germline CDR1 is SQVTM and CDR2 ANQGSEA. Deletions cut 4 bases from V and 4 bases from J, with 17 bases between. The CDR3 is 15 amino acids. The CDR3 bases are TGCAGCGTTGCTCTCGGCAAGGGAATTAATCAGCCCCAGCATTTT. This encodes CSVALGKGINQPQHF. Variable domain in full (rest from reference TRBV29-1 and TRBJ1-5): SAVISQKPSRDICQRGTSLTIQCQVDSQVTMMFWYRQQPGQSLTLIATANQGSEATYESGFVIDKFPISRPNLTFSTLTVSNMSPEDSSIYLCSVALGKGINQPQHFGDGTRLSIL.

V gene TRBV30 combines with J gene TRBJ1-5; unclear D gene. CDR3 length: 14 amino acids. Trimming cost V 1 base and J 1 base, with 8 bases left between them. The germline V gene encodes CDR1 GTSNPN and CDR2 SVGIG (reference sequence). Here the CDR3 reads CAWSGLSSNQPQHF. The CDR3 nucleotides read TGTGCCTGGAGTGGGCTTTCCAGCAATCAGCCCCAGCATTTT.

The chain uses TRBV11-3 and TRBJ2-2; D possibly corresponds to TRBD2 (6 bases). Germline CDR1 reads SGHNT; CDR2 reads YENEEA. The CDR3 contains 15 residues. V shed 5 bases and J shed 2 bases, with 12 bases lying between them. The CDR3 protein is CASSTGGGNTGELFF. CDR3 nucleotide sequence: TGTGCCAGCAGCACCGGGGGAGGAAACACCGGGGAGCTGTTTTTT.

The chain uses TRBV10-3 and TRBJ1-4; no clear D. From germline, CDR1 is ENHRY and CDR2 SYGVKD. CDR3 length: 16 amino acids. V dropped 0 bases and J dropped 0 bases, with 8 bases sitting between them. The CDR3 spells CAISESSRPTNEKLFF. The CDR3 bases are TGTGCCATCAGTGAGTCCTCAAGACCAACTAATGAAAAACTGTTTTTT.

The chain has TRBV5-4 and TRBJ2-5; D not certain. The CDR3 length is 17 residues. The germline V gene encodes CDR1 SGHNT and CDR2 YYREEE (reference sequence). V lost 0 bases and J 5 bases, leaving 20 bases between the germline ends. The CDR3 coding sequence is TGTGCCAGCAGCTTGGCCGGAGATGGTTCCGGGTGGGAGACCCAGTACTTC. Protein sequence: CASSLAGDGSGWETQYF.